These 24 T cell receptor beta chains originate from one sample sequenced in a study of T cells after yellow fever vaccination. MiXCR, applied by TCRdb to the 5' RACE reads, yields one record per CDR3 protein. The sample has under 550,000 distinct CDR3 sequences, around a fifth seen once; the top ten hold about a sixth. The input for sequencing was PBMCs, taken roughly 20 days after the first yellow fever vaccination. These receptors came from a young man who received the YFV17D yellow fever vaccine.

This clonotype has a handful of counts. The CDR3 is CASSDRRGGQTGELFF. The DNA for the CDR3 is TGCGCCAGCAGTGATCGACGGGGGGGCCAAACCGGGGAGCTGTTTTTT. The chain links TRBV10-2 to TRBJ2-2; 8 bases fit TRBD2. The V gene end was trimmed by 3 bases and the J gene end by 5 bases; junction bases not matched to a gene: 8. Germline CDR1 and CDR2: WSHSY and SAAADI. This CDR3 has 16 residues.

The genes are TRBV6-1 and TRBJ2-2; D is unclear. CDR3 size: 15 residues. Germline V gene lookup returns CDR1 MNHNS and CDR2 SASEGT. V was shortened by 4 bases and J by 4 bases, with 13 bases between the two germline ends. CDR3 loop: CASSGWAPRTGELFF. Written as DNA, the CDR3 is TGTGCCAGCAGTGGGTGGGCACCCCGCACCGGGGAGCTGTTTTTT.

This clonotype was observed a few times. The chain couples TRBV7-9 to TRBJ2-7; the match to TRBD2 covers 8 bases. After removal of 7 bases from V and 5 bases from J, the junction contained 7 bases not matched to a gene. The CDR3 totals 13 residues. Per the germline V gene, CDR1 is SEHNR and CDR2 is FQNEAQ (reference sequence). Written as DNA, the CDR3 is TGTGCCAGCATGGCGGGGGGAAGTGACGAGCAGTACTTC. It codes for CASMAGGSDEQYF.

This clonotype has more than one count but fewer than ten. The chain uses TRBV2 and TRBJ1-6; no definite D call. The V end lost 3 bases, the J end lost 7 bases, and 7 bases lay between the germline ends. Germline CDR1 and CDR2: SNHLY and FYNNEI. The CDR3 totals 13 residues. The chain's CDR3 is CASSEQRNSPLHF. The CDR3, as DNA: TGTGCCAGCAGTGAGCAGAGGAATTCACCCCTCCACTTT. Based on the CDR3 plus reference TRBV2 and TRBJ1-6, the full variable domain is EPEVTQTPSHQVTQMGQEVILRCVPISNHLYFYWYRQILGQKVEFLVSFYNNEISEKSEIFDDQFSVERPDGSNFTLKIRSTKLEDSAMYFCASSEQRNSPLHFGNGTRLTVT.

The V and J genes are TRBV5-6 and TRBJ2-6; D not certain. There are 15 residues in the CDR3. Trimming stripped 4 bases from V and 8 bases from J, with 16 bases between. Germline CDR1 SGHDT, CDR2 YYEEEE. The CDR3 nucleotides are TGTGCCAGCAGCCTCGCCCCGACGGTACCCAACGTCCTGACTTTC. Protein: CASSLAPTVPNVLTF.

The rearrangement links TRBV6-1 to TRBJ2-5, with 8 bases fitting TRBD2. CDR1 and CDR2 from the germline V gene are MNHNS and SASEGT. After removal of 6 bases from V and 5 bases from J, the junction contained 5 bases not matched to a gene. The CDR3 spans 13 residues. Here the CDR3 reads CASRPGGQETQYF. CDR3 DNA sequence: TGTGCCAGCAGGCCGGGGGGGCAGGAGACCCAGTACTTC.

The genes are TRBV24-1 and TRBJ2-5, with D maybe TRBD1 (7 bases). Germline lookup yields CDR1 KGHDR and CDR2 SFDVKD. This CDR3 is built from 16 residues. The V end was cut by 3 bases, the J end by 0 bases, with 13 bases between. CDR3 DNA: TGTGCCACCAGTGATCCAGGGGGGAAGTACCAAGAGACCCAGTACTTC. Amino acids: CATSDPGGKYQETQYF.

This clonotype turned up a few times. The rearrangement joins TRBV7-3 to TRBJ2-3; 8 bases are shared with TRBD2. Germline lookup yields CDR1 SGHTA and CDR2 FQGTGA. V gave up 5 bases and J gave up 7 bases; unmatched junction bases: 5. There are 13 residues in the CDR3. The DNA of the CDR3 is TGTGCCAGCAGCCCGGGGGGGATGAATACGCAGTATTTT. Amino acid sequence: CASSPGGMNTQYF. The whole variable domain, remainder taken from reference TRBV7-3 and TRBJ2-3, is GAGVSQTPSNKVTEKGKYVELRCDPISGHTALYWYRQSLGQGPEFLIYFQGTGAADDSGLPNDRFFAVRPEGSVSTLKIQRTERGDSAVYLCASSPGGMNTQYFGPGTRLTVL.

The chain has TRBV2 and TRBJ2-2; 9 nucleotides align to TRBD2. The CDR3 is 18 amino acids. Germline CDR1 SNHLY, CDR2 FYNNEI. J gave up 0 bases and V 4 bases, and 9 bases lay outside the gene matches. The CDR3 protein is CASSGVSGGQTNTGELFF. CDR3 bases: TGTGCCAGCAGTGGGGTTAGCGGGGGCCAAACGAACACCGGGGAGCTGTTTTTT.

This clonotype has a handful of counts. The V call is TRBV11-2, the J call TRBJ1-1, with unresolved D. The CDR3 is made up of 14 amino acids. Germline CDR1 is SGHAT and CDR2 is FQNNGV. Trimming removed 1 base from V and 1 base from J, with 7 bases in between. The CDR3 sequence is CASSLGRANTEAFF. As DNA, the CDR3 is TGTGCCAGCAGCTTAGGACGAGCGAACACTGAAGCTTTCTTT. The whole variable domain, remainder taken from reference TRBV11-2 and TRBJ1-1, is EAGVAQSPRYKIIEKRQSVAFWCNPISGHATLYWYQQILGQGPKLLIQFQNNGVVDDSQLPKDRFSAERLKGVDSTLKIQPAKLEDSAVYLCASSLGRANTEAFFGQGTRLTVV.

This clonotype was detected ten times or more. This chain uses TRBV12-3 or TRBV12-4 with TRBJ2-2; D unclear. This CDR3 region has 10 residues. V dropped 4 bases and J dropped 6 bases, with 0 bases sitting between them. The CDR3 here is CASSSGELFF. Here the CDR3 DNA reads TGTGCCAGCAGTTCCGGGGAGCTGTTTTTT.

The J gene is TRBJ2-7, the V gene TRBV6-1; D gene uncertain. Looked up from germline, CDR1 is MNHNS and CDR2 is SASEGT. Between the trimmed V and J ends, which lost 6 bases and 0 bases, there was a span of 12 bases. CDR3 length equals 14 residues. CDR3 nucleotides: TGTGCCAGCAGACCCCTGGGCAGCTCCTACGAGCAGTACTTC. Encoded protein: CASRPLGSSYEQYF.

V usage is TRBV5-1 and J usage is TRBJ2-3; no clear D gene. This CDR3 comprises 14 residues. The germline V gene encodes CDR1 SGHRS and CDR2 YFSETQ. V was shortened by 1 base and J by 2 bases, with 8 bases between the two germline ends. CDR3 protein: CASSLIPDTDTQYF. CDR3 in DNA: TGCGCCAGCAGCTTGATCCCAGACACAGATACGCAGTATTTT.

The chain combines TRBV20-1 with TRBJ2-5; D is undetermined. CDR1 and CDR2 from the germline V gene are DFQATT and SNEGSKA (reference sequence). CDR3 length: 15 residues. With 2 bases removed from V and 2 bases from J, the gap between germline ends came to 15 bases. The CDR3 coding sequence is TGCAGTGCTAGAAAAACCTGGGCCAGGCAAGAGACCCAGTACTTC. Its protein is CSARKTWARQETQYF.

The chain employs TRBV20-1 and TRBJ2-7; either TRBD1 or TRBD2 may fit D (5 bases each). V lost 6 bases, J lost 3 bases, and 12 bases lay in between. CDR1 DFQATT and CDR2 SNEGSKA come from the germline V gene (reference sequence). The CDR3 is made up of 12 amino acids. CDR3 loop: CSATGLYYEQYF. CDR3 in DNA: TGCAGTGCCACAGGACTCTACTACGAGCAGTACTTC.

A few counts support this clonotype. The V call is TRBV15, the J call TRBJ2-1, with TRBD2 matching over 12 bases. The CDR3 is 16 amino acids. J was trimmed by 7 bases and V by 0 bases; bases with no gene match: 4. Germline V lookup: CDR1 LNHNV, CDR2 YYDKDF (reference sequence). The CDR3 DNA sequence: TGTGCCACCAGCAGAGAAACTAGCGGGGGGCGTAATGAGCAGTTCTTC. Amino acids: CATSRETSGGRNEQFF.

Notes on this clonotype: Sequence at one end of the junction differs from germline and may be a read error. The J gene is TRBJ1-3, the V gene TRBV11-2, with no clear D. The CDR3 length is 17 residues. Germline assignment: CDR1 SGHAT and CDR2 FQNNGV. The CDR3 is CATSGSRVPYSGNTIYF. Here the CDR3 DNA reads TGTGCCACCAGCGGCTCGAGAGTACCTTACTCTGGAAACACCATATATTTT.

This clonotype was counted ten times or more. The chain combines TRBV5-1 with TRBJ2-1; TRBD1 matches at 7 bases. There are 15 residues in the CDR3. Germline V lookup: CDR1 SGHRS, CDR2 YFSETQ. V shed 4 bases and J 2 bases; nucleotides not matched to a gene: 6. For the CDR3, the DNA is TGCGCCAGCAGCCTTACAGGGGCACCCTACAATGAGCAGTTCTTC. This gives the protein CASSLTGAPYNEQFF.

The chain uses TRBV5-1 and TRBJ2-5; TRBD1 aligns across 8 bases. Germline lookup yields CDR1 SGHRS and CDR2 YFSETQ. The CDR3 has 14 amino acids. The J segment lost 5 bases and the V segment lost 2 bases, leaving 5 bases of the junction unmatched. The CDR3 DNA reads TGCGCCAGCAGCTTAGACAGGGGCGACGAGACCCAGTACTTC. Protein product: CASSLDRGDETQYF.

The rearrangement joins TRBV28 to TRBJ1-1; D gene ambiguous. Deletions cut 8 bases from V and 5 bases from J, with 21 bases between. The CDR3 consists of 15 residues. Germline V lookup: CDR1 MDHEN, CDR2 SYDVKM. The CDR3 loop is CASALVRVGRTEAFF. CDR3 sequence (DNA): TGTGCCAGCGCCCTTGTTAGGGTAGGGAGGACTGAAGCTTTCTTT.

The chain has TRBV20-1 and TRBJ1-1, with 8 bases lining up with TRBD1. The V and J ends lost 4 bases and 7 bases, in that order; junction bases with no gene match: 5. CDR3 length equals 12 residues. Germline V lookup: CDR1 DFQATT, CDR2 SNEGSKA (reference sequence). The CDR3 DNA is TGCAGTGCTACCCAGACAGGGGATGAAGCTTTCTTT. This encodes CSATQTGDEAFF.

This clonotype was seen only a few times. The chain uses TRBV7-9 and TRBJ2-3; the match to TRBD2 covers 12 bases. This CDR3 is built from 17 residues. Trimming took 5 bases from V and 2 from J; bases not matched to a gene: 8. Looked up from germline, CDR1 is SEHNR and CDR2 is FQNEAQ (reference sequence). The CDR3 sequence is CASSTRTSGAHTDTQYF. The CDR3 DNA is TGTGCCAGCAGCACGAGGACTAGCGGGGCACACACAGATACGCAGTATTTT.

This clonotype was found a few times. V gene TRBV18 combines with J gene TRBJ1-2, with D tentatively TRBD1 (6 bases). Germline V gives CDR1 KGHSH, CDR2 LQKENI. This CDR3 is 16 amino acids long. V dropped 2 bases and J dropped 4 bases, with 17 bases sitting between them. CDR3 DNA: TGTGCCAGCTCACCAGAGTCCTCCGGGGGCAGCTATGGCTACACCTTC. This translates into CASSPESSGGSYGYTF.

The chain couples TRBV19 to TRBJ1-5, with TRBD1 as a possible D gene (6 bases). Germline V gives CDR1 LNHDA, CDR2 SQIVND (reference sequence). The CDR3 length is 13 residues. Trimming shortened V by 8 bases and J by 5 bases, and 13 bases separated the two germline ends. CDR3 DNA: TGTGCCAGTTCCGACAGGTCCTATCAGCCCCAGCATTTT. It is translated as CASSDRSYQPQHF.